The next 4 T cell receptor beta chains were all read from a single sample in a study of T cells in Graves' hyperthyroidism and ophthalmopathy. It was RNA transcripts that yielded the amplified TCR beta CDR3 regions. In the first-round RT-PCR of the TCR CDR3, the HTBI primer set was used. TCRdb independently ran MiXCR on the multiplex PCR reads; one entry per CDR3 protein. The table includes fewer than 750,000 distinct CDR3 sequences, over 12% detected once. The sequenced sample was blood. Receptors were obtained from a woman aged 40 to 49 with Graves' ophthalmopathy.

The sample holds many counts of this clonotype. The chain recombines TRBV20-1 with TRBJ2-2; D is uncertain. Germline values: CDR1 DFQATT, CDR2 SNEGSKA (reference sequence). V gave up 3 bases and J gave up 4 bases, with 12 bases separating them. The CDR3 extends over 14 amino acids. The CDR3 here is CSARGKGGTGELFF. CDR3 in DNA: TGCAGTGCTAGGGGGAAGGGCGGCACCGGGGAGCTGTTTTTT.

This clonotype has a count of ten or more. The V and J genes are TRBV6-1 and TRBJ2-5; no firm D call. The V and J ends lost 5 bases and 9 bases respectively, with 19 bases between them. The CDR3 contains 14 residues. Germline V gene sequence: CDR1 MNHNS, CDR2 SASEGT. CDR3 loop: CASSTPLGSAAQYF. In DNA, the CDR3 is TGTGCCAGCAGTACGCCGCTAGGTTCTGCCGCCCAGTACTTC.

This clonotype appeared a few times. The chain links TRBV28 to TRBJ1-1, with a possible D match to TRBD1 (5 bases). Per the germline V gene, CDR1 is MDHEN and CDR2 is SYDVKM. V was pared by 4 bases and J by 8 bases, with 20 bases between. CDR3 size: 15 residues. The CDR3 nucleotides read TGTGCCAGCAGTTCCAGTTCATACAGGAACCAAGAAGCTTTCTTT. Translating gives CASSSSSYRNQEAFF.

This clonotype was counted at least ten times. The chain recombines TRBV9 with TRBJ1-2; D unresolved. The germline V gene encodes CDR1 SGDLS and CDR2 YYNGEE. CDR3 length equals 13 residues. Trimming pared 4 bases from V and 5 bases from J, leaving 12 bases between. CDR3 sequence reads: CASSRSRAYGYTF. In DNA, the CDR3 is TGTGCCAGCAGCCGCTCGAGGGCTTATGGCTACACCTTC.